The 14 T cell receptor beta chains presented below share a single source sample, sequenced in a study of cytomegalovirus exposure and HLA in healthy donors. This PCR relied on a set of 60 Vbeta primers and 13 Jbeta primers. Profiled with immunoSEQ multiplex PCR; TCRdb holds only in-frame clones, not every one. Of 150,000 to 200,000 clones in the sample, around 80% were seen once. Material: PBMCs. All receptors derive from a woman between 35 and 50 years old in good health and CMV-seronegative.

The genes are TRBV7-2 and TRBJ2-1; 7 bases match TRBD2. Trimming cost V 0 bases and J 5 bases; bases outside gene matches: 13. This CDR3 spans 18 amino acids. The V gene's germline CDR1 is SGHTA and CDR2 FQGNSA. CDR3: CASSLAGPGAGANNEQFF. The DNA for the CDR3 is TGTGCCAGCAGCTTAGCGGGGCCCGGGGCGGGAGCCAACAATGAGCAGTTCTTC. Variable domain in full (rest from reference TRBV7-2 and TRBJ2-1): GAGVSQSPSNKVTEKGKDVELRCDPISGHTALYWYRQSLGQGLEFLIYFQGNSAPDKSGLPSDRFSAERTGGSVSTLTIQRTQQEDSAVYLCASSLAGPGAGANNEQFFGPGTRLTVL.

This chain connects TRBV25-1 to TRBJ1-4; tentative D call: TRBD1 (5 bases). The CDR3 sequence is 15 residues long. Germline V gene data show CDR1 as MGHDK and CDR2 as SYGVNS. V gave up 8 bases and J gave up 6 bases, with 19 bases separating them. DNA of the CDR3: TGTGCCAGCTGCTCCGGGGGGGGAAGTCATGAAAAACTGTTTTTT. It specifies CASCSGGGSHEKLFF.

This chain connects TRBV4-3 to TRBJ2-2; D might be TRBD1 (6 bases). CDR1 LGHNA and CDR2 YSLEER come from the germline V gene. The CDR3 totals 17 residues. V was pared by 0 bases and J by 0 bases, with 11 bases between. CDR3 bases: TGCGCCAGCAGCCAAGATTTGGGGACAACGAACACCGGGGAGCTGTTTTTT. Encoded protein: CASSQDLGTTNTGELFF.

This clone was counted between two and nine times. A read error may produce the germline difference seen at one junction end. The V and J genes are TRBV7-9 and TRBJ2-1, with 11 bases lining up with TRBD2. CDR3 length equals 16 residues. Germline-derived CDR1 and CDR2 are SEHNR and FQNEAQ (reference sequence). The CDR3 DNA is TGTTCCAGCAGCGCCTCTAGACTAGCGGGAAACAATGAGCAGTTCTTC. It specifies CSSSASRLAGNNEQFF.

The V and J genes are TRBV6-5 and TRBJ1-2, with D possibly TRBD1 on 5 matching bases. Germline values: CDR1 MNHEY, CDR2 SVGAGI. The CDR3 has 15 amino acids. V dropped 5 bases and J dropped 5 bases, with 18 bases sitting between them. The DNA for the CDR3 is TGTGCCAGCAGTCTCACCCTGACAGAAAAGTATGGCTACACCTTC. It translates to CASSLTLTEKYGYTF.

This chain uses TRBV14 with TRBJ1-4; 9 bases are a match to TRBD1. With 0 bases clipped from V and 8 bases from J, the junction kept 7 bases outside the gene matches. CDR1 is SGHDN, CDR2 FVKESK, per germline. This CDR3 contains 16 residues. CDR3 sequence: CASSQEQGTGFEKLFF. CDR3 sequence (DNA): TGTGCCAGCAGCCAAGAGCAAGGGACAGGGTTCGAAAAACTGTTTTTT.

As for this clone: Other DNA variants within this sample encode the same CDR3. The chain links TRBV27 to TRBJ2-6; 7 bases fit TRBD1. The CDR3 covers 17 residues. In germline, CDR1 is MNHEY, CDR2 SMNVEV (reference sequence). J lost 0 bases, V lost 2 bases, and 4 bases had no gene match. This chain's CDR3 is CASSLIRGNSGANVLTF. The CDR3 nucleotides are TGTGCCAGCAGTTTAATCAGGGGGAACTCTGGGGCCAACGTCCTGACTTTC. Full variable domain (rest looked up from reference TRBV27 and TRBJ2-6): EAQVTQNPRYLITVTGKKLTVTCSQNMNHEYMSWYRQDPGLGLRQIYYSMNVEVTDKGDVPEGYKVSRKEKRNFPLILESPSPNQTSLYFCASSLIRGNSGANVLTFGAGSRLTVL.

As to this clone: Germline is not matched at one junction end, which may reflect a read error. This chain connects TRBV7-9 to TRBJ1-2, with unresolved D. The CDR3 has 13 residues. Looked up from germline, CDR1 is SEHNR and CDR2 is FQNEAQ (reference sequence). The CDR3 nucleotides are TGTTCCAGCAGCCCCGAGGATGCTGGTGTCTACACCTTC. Amino acid sequence: CSSSPEDAGVYTF.

This chain joins TRBV7-8 and TRBJ2-2; weak D call: TRBD1 (5 bases). V was cut by 5 bases and J by 4 bases, with 17 bases left in between. The V gene's germline CDR1 is SGHVS and CDR2 FQNEAQ. This CDR3 is 16 amino acids long. CDR3 amino acids: CASSTRQGVPTGELFF. The CDR3 region has the DNA TGTGCCAGCAGCACGCGACAAGGGGTTCCCACCGGGGAGCTGTTTTTT.

The V and J genes are TRBV27 and TRBJ1-4, with a weak D call TRBD1 (6 bases). This CDR3 has 14 amino acids. Germline V gene data show CDR1 as MNHEY and CDR2 as SMNVEV (reference sequence). Trimming left V 5 bases short and J 5 bases short, with 12 bases between. The CDR3 DNA follows: TGTGCCAGCAGTAAAAGGGGGGGGAATGAAAAACTGTTTTTT. This sequence encodes CASSKRGGNEKLFF.

The chain recombines TRBV5-6 with TRBJ2-3; no clear D gene. Looked up from germline, CDR1 is SGHDT and CDR2 is YYEEEE. V was clipped by 2 bases and J by 0 bases, with 7 bases between them. The CDR3 totals 14 residues. For the CDR3, the DNA is TGTGCCAGCAGCTTTATAGTTAGCACAGATACGCAGTATTTT. This codes for CASSFIVSTDTQYF.

The V call is TRBV7-3, the J call TRBJ2-3, with D perhaps TRBD2 (6 bases). Deletions cut 2 bases from V and 0 bases from J, with 6 bases between. CDR1 is SGHTA, CDR2 FQGTGA, per germline. The CDR3 runs 14 residues. As DNA, the CDR3 is TGTGCCAGCAGCTTAGGGAGGAGCACAGATACGCAGTATTTT. Residues: CASSLGRSTDTQYF.

The chain has TRBV9 and TRBJ2-2; perhaps TRBD1 as D (5 bases). V shed 0 bases and J shed 4 bases, with 7 bases lying between them. The germline gives CDR1 SGDLS, CDR2 YYNGEE. The CDR3 covers 14 residues. CDR3 nucleotide sequence: TGTGCCAGCAGCGTAGTAGGGGCCACCGGGGAGCTGTTTTTT. Residues: CASSVVGATGELFF.

The V call is TRBV18, the J call TRBJ1-4; no clear D gene. Germline V gene lookup returns CDR1 KGHSH and CDR2 LQKENI. V gave up 1 base and J gave up 8 bases, with 11 bases separating them. The CDR3 contains 14 residues. The CDR3 is CASSPQNRAEKLFF. CDR3 DNA sequence: TGTGCCAGCTCACCACAAAACCGAGCCGAAAAACTGTTTTTT.